This TCR beta chain emerged from a study of T cells in women clearing cervical HPV infection. Sequencing used immunoSEQ multiplex PCR; TCRdb keeps in-frame clones, though not all of them. This listing includes under 40,000 clones. The receptor was isolated from a woman between 18 and 70 years old with a cervical HPV16 infection that either progressed to CIN3+ or cleared (not recorded which). The sequenced material came from blood buffy coat.

This CDR3 reads CASSVDRVATNEKLFF. Incomplete CDR3 DNA: TGTGCCAGCAGTGTGGACAGGGTTGCAACTAATGAAAAA. The chain recombines TRBV6-1 with TRBJ1-4, with 8 bases aligning to TRBD1. The CDR3 end lies 3 residues beyond the end of the read and is filled in from the germline J gene. CDR3 length equals 16 residues. V lost 4 bases to trimming and J lost 0 bases; unmatched junction nucleotides: 4. CDR1 and CDR2 from the germline V gene are MNHNS and SASEGT.